Following are 26 T cell receptor beta chains from one sample sequenced in a study of blood T cell repertoires in COVID-19 (dated by TCRdb to about 2020). To prepare the library, the immunoSEQ multiplex PCR assay was applied. The table was pulled from immuneACCESS by TCRdb, which kept in-frame rearrangements only. Such tables lose some clones; where checked, under half of the loss comes from unresolved V genes, and the rest has no known cause. Within this sample are about 190,000 clones, with roughly 86% of them counted one time only. Around 5.5% of the sample is in the top ten clones. The sample was peripheral blood. These receptors were collected from a woman aged 70 to 79 with active or convalescent COVID-19.

The chain is built from TRBV7-2 and TRBJ1-5; D perhaps matches TRBD1 (6 bases). The V gene's germline CDR1 is SGHTA and CDR2 FQGNSA. CDR3 length equals 16 residues. V was cut by 4 bases and J by 0 bases, with 13 bases left in between. For the CDR3, the DNA is TGTGCCAGCAGCTCCGGGACACGGGGTAGCAATCAGCCCCAGCATTTT. It translates to CASSSGTRGSNQPQHF. The full variable domain, completed using reference TRBV7-2 and TRBJ1-5, is GAGVSQSPSNKVTEKGKDVELRCDPISGHTALYWYRQSLGQGLEFLIYFQGNSAPDKSGLPSDRFSAERTGGSVSTLTIQRTQQEDSAVYLCASSSGTRGSNQPQHFGDGTRLSIL.

The chain links TRBV28 to TRBJ2-4; a possible D gene is TRBD1 (6 bases). The CDR3 runs 12 residues. The germline V gene encodes CDR1 MDHEN and CDR2 SYDVKM. The V gene lost 2 bases and the J gene lost 8 bases, with 7 bases spanning the gap. CDR3 amino acids: CASSLRGYIQYF. CDR3 bases: TGTGCCAGCAGTTTAAGGGGGTACATTCAGTACTTC.

The chain has TRBV19 and TRBJ2-1; D possibly corresponds to TRBD1 (7 bases). V lost 3 bases and J 8 bases, leaving 14 bases between the germline ends. Germline CDR1 and CDR2: LNHDA and SQIVND (reference sequence). The CDR3 extends over 14 amino acids. For the CDR3, the DNA is TGTGCCAGTAGTATTGGGACAGCTAGCGATGAGCAGTTCTTC. It specifies CASSIGTASDEQFF.

The chain links TRBV15 to TRBJ2-2; unclear D gene. The V gene lost 5 bases and the J gene lost 4 bases, with 8 bases spanning the gap. The CDR3 extends over 13 amino acids. Germline assignment: CDR1 LNHNV and CDR2 YYDKDF (reference sequence). The CDR3 region is CATSSWSTGELFF. In DNA form, the CDR3 reads TGTGCCACCAGCTCATGGAGCACCGGGGAGCTGTTTTTT.

This chain joins TRBV7-2 and TRBJ2-1, with TRBD2 identical over 13 bases. The CDR3 covers 16 residues. Germline assignment: CDR1 SGHTA and CDR2 FQGNSA. With V trimmed by 6 bases and J by 2 bases, 4 bases remained unmatched. The CDR3: CASRWTSGRTYNEQFF. The CDR3 region has the DNA TGTGCCAGCAGGTGGACTAGCGGGAGAACCTACAATGAGCAGTTCTTC.

The genes are TRBV4-2 and TRBJ2-3; possible D gene TRBD2, 6 bases. Germline V gene data show CDR1 as LGHNA and CDR2 as YNFKEQ. Trimming cost V 0 bases and J 8 bases, with 24 bases left between them. The CDR3 consists of 18 residues. The CDR3 nucleotides read TGTGCCAGCAGCCAAGAGGAACGGGCGGGACCCTTCAAAGGTACGCAGTATTTT. As protein: CASSQEERAGPFKGTQYF.

This clone was detected only once. The chain combines TRBV6-4 with TRBJ2-5; unclear D gene. The ends were cut back, 5 bases at V and 2 bases at J, with 3 bases in the middle. The CDR3 consists of 11 residues. CDR1 is MRHNA, CDR2 SNTAGT, per germline. The CDR3 reads CASSIQETQYF. The CDR3 DNA is TGTGCCAGCAGTATACAAGAGACCCAGTACTTC.

The CDR3: CASKDRRQANQPQHF. The CDR3 DNA sequence: TGTGCCAGTAAAGATCGCCGACAGGCGAATCAGCCCCAGCATTTT. The chain couples TRBV19 to TRBJ1-5, with D perhaps matching TRBD1 (6 bases). The CDR3 length is 15 residues. Germline CDR1 and CDR2: LNHDA and SQIVND (reference sequence). The V end was cut by 7 bases, the J end by 4 bases, with 17 bases between.

V usage is TRBV10-3 and J usage is TRBJ1-5, with 7 positions matching TRBD1. Germline CDR1 reads ENHRY; CDR2 reads SYGVKD. With V trimmed by 6 bases and J by 2 bases, 10 bases remained unmatched. The CDR3 is made up of 16 amino acids. In DNA, the CDR3 is TGTGCCATCAGCCCCGGACGCAGGGGGGGCAATCAGCCCCAGCATTTT. Its translation is CAISPGRRGGNQPQHF.

The gene calls are TRBV6-5 and TRBJ1-3; D perhaps matches TRBD1 (5 bases). The germline gives CDR1 MNHEY, CDR2 SVGAGI. Trimming cost V 0 bases and J 2 bases, with 8 bases left between them. The CDR3 has 15 residues. The CDR3 here is CASSYSIGAGNTIYF. The CDR3 DNA sequence: TGTGCCAGCAGTTACTCGATAGGGGCTGGAAACACCATATATTTT.

Here the CDR3 reads CASGSNGLYGYTF. The CDR3 DNA follows: TGTGCCAGCGGGAGTAACGGACTCTATGGCTACACCTTC. This chain links TRBV2 with TRBJ1-2; D ambiguous. The CDR3 sequence is 13 residues long. The V end was cut by 8 bases, the J end by 4 bases, with 14 bases between. CDR1 is SNHLY and CDR2 is FYNNEI in the germline V gene.

This clone was detected many times. The chain has TRBV3-1 (or the pseudogene TRBV3-2) and TRBJ2-7; 7 nucleotides line up with TRBD2. The germline V gene encodes CDR1 LGHDT and CDR2 YNNKEL (reference sequence). This CDR3 is 15 amino acids long. V shed 4 bases, J shed 4 bases, and the junction held 10 bases outside the gene matches. This CDR3 is CASSPWGGLEYEQYF. The CDR3, as DNA: TGTGCCAGCAGCCCCTGGGGGGGACTTGAATACGAGCAGTACTTC.

The J gene is TRBJ2-3, the V gene TRBV10-3; 11 bases match TRBD1. With 4 bases clipped from V and 6 bases from J, the junction kept 9 bases outside the gene matches. CDR1 is ENHRY, CDR2 SYGVKD, per germline. This CDR3 is built from 16 residues. The CDR3 sequence is CAISGTGGSGADTQYF. CDR3 sequence (DNA): TGTGCCATCAGTGGGACAGGGGGCTCGGGTGCTGATACGCAGTATTTT.

This chain links TRBV2 with TRBJ2-2, with D tentatively TRBD2 (6 bases). V shed 8 bases and J shed 1 base, with 14 bases lying between them. Germline CDR1 is SNHLY and CDR2 is FYNNEI. The CDR3 spans 15 residues. The CDR3 region has the DNA TGTGCCAGCCGGGAGCGACGCGGGAACACCGGGGAGCTGTTTTTT. This gives the protein CASRERRGNTGELFF. Together with reference TRBV2 and TRBJ2-2, the CDR3 gives the full variable domain: EPEVTQTPSHQVTQMGQEVILRCVPISNHLYFYWYRQILGQKVEFLVSFYNNEISEKSEIFDDQFSVERPDGSNFTLKIRSTKLEDSAMYFCASRERRGNTGELFFGEGSRLTVL.

This chain joins TRBV28 and TRBJ2-2, with D possibly being TRBD2 (6 bases). This CDR3 is 16 amino acids long. Trimming left V 7 bases short and J 4 bases short, with 19 bases between. Germline V gene sequence: CDR1 MDHEN, CDR2 SYDVKM. CDR3 amino acids: CASTSRWGVGTGELFF. The DNA of the CDR3 is TGTGCCAGCACCTCTAGATGGGGGGTGGGCACCGGGGAGCTGTTTTTT.

This clone was detected only once. The rearrangement joins TRBV24-1 to TRBJ2-5; 12 positions match TRBD1. The V gene end was trimmed by 4 bases and the J gene end by 6 bases; junction bases not matched to a gene: 8. This CDR3 contains 16 residues. CDR1 and CDR2 (germline): KGHDR, SFDVKD. This chain's CDR3 is CATSDAGTGGWQTQYF. In DNA form, the CDR3 reads TGTGCCACCAGTGACGCCGGGACAGGGGGCTGGCAGACCCAGTACTTC.

This chain links TRBV4-1 with TRBJ2-4; D is perhaps TRBD1 (5 bases). The CDR3 loop spans 16 amino acids. From germline, CDR1 is MGHRA and CDR2 YSYEKL. V was shortened by 0 bases and J by 2 bases, with 11 bases between the two germline ends. DNA of the CDR3: TGCGCCAGCAGCCAAGAGGGCTCAGGGACCAAAAACATTCAGTACTTC. This translates into CASSQEGSGTKNIQYF.

V gene TRBV21-1 combines with J gene TRBJ2-7; the table's D call, TRBD2, has no DNA check behind it. TRBV21-1 is a documented pseudogene. The CDR3 has 13 amino acids. CDR3 loop: CASSKVAGCEQYF. In DNA, the CDR3 is TGTGCCAGCAGCAAAGTAGCGGGGTGCGAGCAGTACTTC.

J is TRBJ1-2 and V is TRBV6-1, with TRBD1 as a possible D gene (5 bases). The CDR3 has 16 amino acids. The germline V gene encodes CDR1 MNHNS and CDR2 SASEGT. V lost 4 bases and J lost 2, with 17 bases in between. Here the CDR3 DNA reads TGTGCCAGCAGTGGGGGGGTTGGGGCAGCGAACTATGGCTACACCTTC. Its translation is CASSGGVGAANYGYTF.

The V gene is TRBV6-2 or TRBV6-3, the J gene TRBJ2-4; TRBD2 aligns across 7 bases. Germline values: CDR1 MNHEY, CDR2 SVGEGT. The V and J ends lost 0 bases and 0 bases, in that order; junction bases with no gene match: 11. The CDR3 consists of 19 residues. The CDR3 nucleotides read TGTGCCAGCAGTTACTCCCCTTGGGCTAGCGGACTAGCCAAAAACATTCAGTACTTC. It codes for CASSYSPWASGLAKNIQYF.

The rearrangement links TRBV4-1 to TRBJ2-7; 7 bases are shared with TRBD1. The CDR3 spans 15 residues. Germline V lookup: CDR1 MGHRA, CDR2 YSYEKL. Germline trimming cut 3 bases from V and 4 bases from J; bases unmatched to any gene: 9. The CDR3: CASSHVQGIGYEQYF. The CDR3 DNA is TGCGCCAGCAGCCATGTACAGGGGATCGGATACGAGCAGTACTTC.

The chain is built from TRBV30 and TRBJ2-6, with no clear D. Germline CDR1 GTSNPN, CDR2 SVGIG (reference sequence). This CDR3 is 14 amino acids long. The V gene lost 0 bases and the J gene lost 1 base, with 4 bases spanning the gap. In DNA form, the CDR3 reads TGTGCCTGGAGTGTGAGGTCTGGGGCCAACGTCCTGACTTTC. Its protein is CAWSVRSGANVLTF.

The CDR3: CASSPGLAGLNEQFF. CDR3 coding DNA: TGTGCCAGCAGCCCGGGACTAGCGGGCCTAAATGAGCAGTTCTTC. This chain connects TRBV7-9 to TRBJ2-1; 12 bases map to TRBD2. CDR1 SEHNR and CDR2 FQNEAQ come from the germline V gene (reference sequence). The CDR3 is 15 amino acids. V dropped 5 bases and J dropped 7; count of bases not matched to a gene: 6.

V gene TRBV12-3 or TRBV12-4 combines with J gene TRBJ1-5; D uncertain. Trimming stripped 3 bases from V and 6 bases from J, with 9 bases between. The CDR3 consists of 13 residues. The CDR3 protein is CASSFLPGQPQHF. The CDR3 region has the DNA TGTGCCAGCAGTTTCCTCCCGGGTCAGCCCCAGCATTTT.

The gene calls are TRBV28 and TRBJ2-7, with 8 bases aligning to TRBD1. The V segment lost 5 bases and the J segment 1 base; nucleotides outside the gene matches: 10. Germline CDR1 and CDR2: MDHEN and SYDVKM. This CDR3 has 16 amino acids. For the CDR3, the DNA is TGTGCCAGCAGTCCCGTCCAGGGGGCTCAGTCCTACGAGCAGTACTTC. Its translation: CASSPVQGAQSYEQYF.

The CDR3 DNA follows: TGTGCCAGCAGCTATAACGGAGATACCTACGAGCAGTACTTC. It codes for CASSYNGDTYEQYF. This chain connects TRBV14 to TRBJ2-7; D is uncertain. V dropped 5 bases and J dropped 2 bases, with 13 bases sitting between them. Germline CDR1 and CDR2: SGHDN and FVKESK. The CDR3 is made up of 14 amino acids.